The next 31 T cell receptor beta chains were all read from a single sample in a study of T cells in Graves' hyperthyroidism and ophthalmopathy. TCR beta CDR3 sequences were amplified from RNA transcripts. The study used the HTBI primer set for a first-round RT-PCR of the TCR CDR3. Each CDR3 protein gets one entry after TCRdb re-called the multiplex PCR reads with MiXCR. Of about 620,000 distinct CDR3 sequences listed, 15% to 20% are singletons. Material for sequencing was blood. The receptors come from a woman aged 25-40 years with Graves' hyperthyroidism.

The CDR3 protein is CASRKDSTYNEQFF. DNA for the CDR3: TGCGCCAGCAGAAAGGACTCGACCTACAATGAGCAGTTCTTC. V gene TRBV4-1 combines with J gene TRBJ2-1; tentatively, D is TRBD2 (5 bases). The CDR3 is 14 residues long. The germline CDR1 and CDR2 sequences are MGHRA and YSYEKL. Between the trimmed V and J ends, which lost 6 bases and 2 bases, there was a span of 11 bases.

This chain links TRBV7-9 with TRBJ1-3, with unresolved D. CDR1 SEHNR and CDR2 FQNEAQ come from the germline V gene (reference sequence). The V and J ends lost 5 bases and 0 bases respectively, with 11 bases between them. This CDR3 contains 15 residues. Written as DNA, the CDR3 is TGTGCCAGCAGCATTCGAGGGAGCTCTGGAAACACCATATATTTT. Translation: CASSIRGSSGNTIYF.

This clonotype was seen repeatedly, ten times or more. The J gene is TRBJ2-5, the V gene TRBV6-1, with a possible D match to TRBD2 (6 bases). CDR3 size: 15 residues. Trimming left V 6 bases short and J 6 bases short, with 20 bases between. The germline gives CDR1 MNHNS, CDR2 SASEGT. This CDR3 is CASRGDWGGAKTQYF. The CDR3 bases are TGTGCCAGCAGGGGGGACTGGGGTGGGGCGAAGACCCAGTACTTC.

In this sample, this clonotype turned up many times. The CDR3 here is CSASGGNSYNEQFF. The CDR3 region has the DNA TGCAGTGCTAGTGGGGGGAACTCATACAATGAGCAGTTCTTC. The rearrangement uses TRBV20-1 and TRBJ2-1, with a possible D match to TRBD2 (6 bases). This CDR3 region has 14 residues. Trimming left V 3 bases short and J 4 bases short, with 13 bases between. Germline V gene data show CDR1 as DFQATT and CDR2 as SNEGSKA (reference sequence).

The chain couples TRBV9 to TRBJ2-7, with D uncertain. Trimming pared 0 bases from V and 5 bases from J, leaving 12 bases between. The CDR3 sequence is 14 residues long. Germline V lookup: CDR1 SGDLS, CDR2 YYNGEE. CDR3 bases: TGTGCCAGCAGCGTAGGGACGGACGGTGACGAGCAGTACTTC. Translated, it gives CASSVGTDGDEQYF.

V is TRBV5-1 and J is TRBJ1-1; possible D gene TRBD1, 5 bases. Germline-derived CDR1 and CDR2 are SGHRS and YFSETQ. V was clipped by 4 bases and J by 8 bases, with 18 bases between them. This CDR3 has 14 amino acids. For the CDR3, the DNA is TGCGCCAGCAGCGCCCGTACCGGGGGGGGGGAAGCTTTCTTT. Protein sequence: CASSARTGGGEAFF.

The chain couples TRBV4-1 to TRBJ1-1, with TRBD1 identical over 9 bases. The V gene's germline CDR1 is MGHRA and CDR2 YSYEKL. CDR3 length: 15 residues. V gave up 4 bases and J gave up 3 bases; unmatched junction bases: 6. CDR3 in DNA: TGCGCCAGCAGCCGATTACAGGGGGCTGACACTGAAGCTTTCTTT. Translation: CASSRLQGADTEAFF.

CDR3 loop: CASSTQILGGTGELFF. In DNA, the CDR3 is TGTGCCAGCAGCACCCAGATCCTGGGTGGGACCGGGGAGCTGTTTTTT. V and J are TRBV11-3 and TRBJ2-2; D remains unclear. CDR1 SGHNT and CDR2 YENEEA come from the germline V gene. Trimming cost V 5 bases and J 5 bases, with 18 bases left between them. The CDR3 is 16 amino acids.

The sample holds many counts of this clonotype. V and J are TRBV28 and TRBJ1-4; unclear D gene. Between the trimmed V and J ends, which lost 4 bases and 8 bases, there was a span of 14 bases. The CDR3 runs to 14 residues. Germline CDR1 MDHEN, CDR2 SYDVKM. CDR3 sequence reads: CASSSTAAEEKLFF. In DNA, the CDR3 is TGTGCCAGCAGTTCGACCGCGGCGGAGGAAAAACTGTTTTTT. Complete variable domain (other parts from reference TRBV28 and TRBJ1-4): DVKVTQSSRYLVKRTGEKVFLECVQDMDHENMFWYRQDPGLGLRLIYFSYDVKMKEKGDIPEGYSVSREKKERFSLILESASTNQTSMYLCASSSTAAEEKLFFGSGTQLSVL.

This clonotype was found a few times. CDR3 residues: CSAIELAKTQYF. In nucleotides, the CDR3 is TGCAGTGCTATTGAACTAGCCAAGACCCAGTACTTC. The chain uses TRBV20-1 and TRBJ2-5; possibly TRBD2 for D (6 bases). This CDR3 comprises 12 residues. The V gene's germline CDR1 is DFQATT and CDR2 SNEGSKA (reference sequence). V lost 4 bases, J lost 6 bases, and 12 bases lay in between.

This clonotype was seen at least ten times. CDR3 sequence (DNA): TGTGCCAGCAGTTTAAGGACCGGGGAGCTGTTTTTT. This translates into CASSLRTGELFF. V and J are TRBV27 and TRBJ2-2; D remains ambiguous. Trimming cost V 2 bases and J 5 bases, with 3 bases left between them. The CDR3 consists of 12 residues. Germline-derived CDR1 and CDR2 are MNHEY and SMNVEV (reference sequence).

This clonotype was seen at least ten times. The chain has TRBV12-3 or TRBV12-4 and TRBJ1-1; TRBD1 aligns across 9 bases. The V and J ends lost 5 bases and 7 bases, in that order; junction bases with no gene match: 8. The CDR3 contains 14 residues. The CDR3 spells CASSPGQGRIEAFF. The CDR3 DNA is TGTGCCAGCAGTCCCGGACAGGGGAGAATTGAAGCTTTCTTT.

This clonotype turned up a few times. The J gene is TRBJ1-1, the V gene TRBV20-1, with D possibly matching TRBD1 (5 bases). The germline V gene has CDR1 DFQATT and CDR2 SNEGSKA (reference sequence). With 6 bases removed from V and 1 base from J, the gap between germline ends came to 12 bases. The CDR3 has 13 residues. CDR3 nucleotide sequence: TGCAGTGCCGCCGGGCAGGGGAACACTGAAGCTTTCTTT. Translating gives CSAAGQGNTEAFF.

Many counts were recorded for this clonotype. The chain uses TRBV6-2 or TRBV6-3 and TRBJ2-5; 11 bases align to TRBD2. This CDR3 is built from 12 residues. Germline trimming cut 11 bases from V and 5 bases from J; bases unmatched to any gene: 4. Germline lookup yields CDR1 MNHEY and CDR2 SVGEGT. The CDR3 DNA is TGTGCCGGAAGGACTAGCGGGGAGACCCAGTACTTC. This gives the protein CAGRTSGETQYF.

This clonotype was counted only a few times. The chain employs TRBV4-3 and TRBJ2-1; D is uncertain. Trimming took 1 base from V and 0 from J, leaving 7 bases between them. The CDR3 consists of 15 residues. Germline V CDR1 and CDR2: LGHNA, YSLEER. CDR3 sequence (DNA): TGCGCCAGCAGCCAAGGTGGGTTCTCCTACAATGAGCAGTTCTTC. Protein product: CASSQGGFSYNEQFF.

The table lists this clonotype with a few counts. This chain uses TRBV4-1 with TRBJ1-1, with D tentatively TRBD1 (5 bases). Per the germline V gene, CDR1 is MGHRA and CDR2 is YSYEKL. V was pared by 1 base and J by 11 bases, with 17 bases between. The CDR3 contains 14 residues. The CDR3: CASSQAGSGPRAFF. CDR3 bases: TGCGCCAGCAGCCAAGCGGGGTCAGGGCCTCGGGCTTTCTTT.

This clonotype appeared many times. J is TRBJ2-2 and V is TRBV28, with TRBD2 matching 12 bases. The CDR3 has 15 amino acids. CDR1 MDHEN and CDR2 SYDVKM come from the germline V gene. Trimming removed 5 bases from V and 7 bases from J; junction bases left unmatched: 5. CDR3 nucleotide sequence: TGTGCCAGCAGTCTAGCGGGAGGGCCGAGCGGGGAGCTGTTTTTT. Translated, it gives CASSLAGGPSGELFF.

The chain uses TRBV5-1 and TRBJ1-6; the D is unclear. V dropped 4 bases and J dropped 8 bases, with 16 bases sitting between them. Germline V gene data show CDR1 as SGHRS and CDR2 as YFSETQ. This CDR3 comprises 15 residues. Written as DNA, the CDR3 is TGCGCCAGCAGCCCCGCTGCGGGTGTGGATTCACCCCTCCACTTT. This translates into CASSPAAGVDSPLHF.

This clonotype appeared many times. This sequence joins TRBV7-8 and TRBJ2-1; 11 bases agree with TRBD2. This CDR3 region has 15 residues. The V gene's germline CDR1 is SGHVS and CDR2 FQNEAQ. The V segment lost 7 bases and the J segment 7 bases; nucleotides outside the gene matches: 9. CDR3 sequence (DNA): TGTGCCAGCAACGTACCGGGACTAGCGGATAATGAGCAGTTCTTC. Its translation is CASNVPGLADNEQFF.

The table lists this clonotype with many counts. The CDR3 DNA reads TGCAGTGCTAGAGTACCCAGGGCTGGCAATCAGCCCCAGCATTTT. It codes for CSARVPRAGNQPQHF. The chain uses TRBV20-1 and TRBJ1-5; a possible D gene is TRBD1 (5 bases). Germline V lookup: CDR1 DFQATT, CDR2 SNEGSKA (reference sequence). The V end lost 1 base, the J end lost 2 bases, and 12 bases lay between the germline ends. The CDR3 loop spans 15 amino acids.

The chain uses TRBV27 and TRBJ2-2; 10 bases align to TRBD1. V lost 7 bases, J lost 2 bases, and 7 bases stayed unmatched. The CDR3 has 16 amino acids. Germline CDR1 reads MNHEY; CDR2 reads SMNVEV (reference sequence). DNA for the CDR3: TGTGCCAGCAAGGACAGGGGGAGACTCAACACCGGGGAGCTGTTTTTT. This gives the protein CASKDRGRLNTGELFF.

This clonotype was detected a few times. The chain has TRBV27 and TRBJ1-2; D ambiguous. CDR1 and CDR2 (germline): MNHEY, SMNVEV (reference sequence). V gave up 4 bases and J gave up 6 bases, with 21 bases separating them. The CDR3 is made up of 16 amino acids. The CDR3 DNA sequence: TGTGCCAGCAGTTCCGCGGATAATCTGGGCTTCCATGGCTACACCTTC. Its protein is CASSSADNLGFHGYTF.

In its sample, this clonotype was seen many times. CDR3 nucleotide sequence: TGTGCCAGCAGCCAAGATCGCGCGGGCATGGGGAGTACGCAGTATTTT. Encoded protein: CASSQDRAGMGSTQYF. The chain carries TRBV3-1 and TRBJ2-3; a weak D match, TRBD2 (5 bases). The CDR3 consists of 16 residues. Germline V lookup: CDR1 LGHDT, CDR2 YNNKEL (reference sequence). V was shortened by 0 bases and J by 8 bases, with 18 bases between the two germline ends.

The chain combines TRBV5-4 with TRBJ2-3; TRBD2 matches at 12 bases. V gave up 4 bases and J gave up 5 bases; unmatched junction bases: 8. The CDR3 extends over 16 amino acids. CDR1 SGHNT and CDR2 YYREEE come from the germline V gene (reference sequence). The CDR3 is CASSRRLAGAVDTQYF. The DNA of the CDR3 is TGTGCCAGCAGCCGAAGACTAGCGGGAGCGGTAGATACGCAGTATTTT. The whole variable domain, filled in from reference TRBV5-4 and TRBJ2-3, reads ETGVTQSPTHLIKTRGQQVTLRCSSQSGHNTVSWYQQALGQGPQFIFQYYREEENGRGNFPPRFSGLQFPNYSSELNVNALELDDSALYLCASSRRLAGAVDTQYFGPGTRLTVL.

Concerning this clonotype: One base away lies a much larger clone, so this may be a sequencing read error. The genes are TRBV7-2 and TRBJ2-7; TRBD2 agrees at 7 bases. V lost 8 bases to trimming and J lost 5 bases; unmatched junction nucleotides: 9. The CDR3 has 13 amino acids. In germline, CDR1 is SGHTA, CDR2 FQGNSA. For the CDR3, the DNA is TGTGCCAGCGGGTTAGCGGGCGCGCACGAGCAGTACTTC. Protein: CASGLAGAHEQYF.

This chain uses TRBV29-1 with TRBJ2-1; tentatively, D is TRBD2 (6 bases). This CDR3 spans 15 amino acids. The germline CDR1 and CDR2 sequences are SQVTM and ANQGSEA. V lost 6 bases and J lost 5, with 20 bases in between. CDR3 nucleotide sequence: TGCAGCGTGATAGAGACTAGTCGGGATAACAATGAGCAGTTCTTC. Residues: CSVIETSRDNNEQFF.

The chain uses TRBV30 and TRBJ2-1; D ambiguous. The CDR3 consists of 15 residues. Germline V gene sequence: CDR1 GTSNPN, CDR2 SVGIG (reference sequence). The V end was cut by 0 bases, the J end by 0 bases, with 9 bases between. Here the CDR3 reads CAWSVQATSYNEQFF. The CDR3 nucleotides are TGTGCCTGGAGTGTACAAGCGACCTCCTACAATGAGCAGTTCTTC.

Ten or more counts support this clonotype. The chain uses TRBV28 and TRBJ2-7; TRBD1 might be the D (7 bases). The length of the CDR3 is 16 residues. Germline V gene sequence: CDR1 MDHEN, CDR2 SYDVKM. Trimming took 3 bases from V and 0 from J, leaving 15 bases between them. The CDR3 here is CASSLAGTVRSYEQYF. CDR3 coding DNA: TGTGCCAGCAGTTTGGCGGGGACAGTCCGCTCCTACGAGCAGTACTTC.

This clonotype was seen repeatedly, ten times or more. The V gene is TRBV20-1, the J gene TRBJ2-1; 11 nucleotides match TRBD2. Losses at the gene ends were 6 bases for V and 9 bases for J; bases not matched to a gene: 10. The CDR3 contains 14 residues. CDR1 and CDR2 from the germline V gene are DFQATT and SNEGSKA (reference sequence). The CDR3 sequence is CSAQLAGVGLEQFF. CDR3 nucleotide sequence: TGCAGTGCCCAACTAGCGGGAGTAGGTCTTGAGCAGTTCTTC.

This clonotype was seen ten or more times. The chain carries TRBV2 and TRBJ1-1; D is uncertain. CDR3 length: 13 amino acids. The germline V and J ends were trimmed by 7 bases and 3 bases, with 12 bases remaining between them. Germline CDR1 reads SNHLY; CDR2 reads FYNNEI. The CDR3 nucleotides are TGTGCCAGCAAGGAGTACTTGGACACTGAAGCTTTCTTT. The encoded protein is CASKEYLDTEAFF. The whole variable domain, filled in from reference TRBV2 and TRBJ1-1, reads EPEVTQTPSHQVTQMGQEVILRCVPISNHLYFYWYRQILGQKVEFLVSFYNNEISEKSEIFDDQFSVERPDGSNFTLKIRSTKLEDSAMYFCASKEYLDTEAFFGQGTRLTVV.

This clonotype was counted ten times or more. The chain employs TRBV5-1 and TRBJ2-1; no clear D gene. Trimming pared 3 bases from V and 12 bases from J, leaving 19 bases between. This CDR3 is 14 amino acids long. The germline CDR1 and CDR2 sequences are SGHRS and YFSETQ. The CDR3 region is CASSSDQPPKVQFF. CDR3 sequence (DNA): TGCGCCAGCAGCTCTGACCAACCCCCAAAGGTGCAGTTCTTC.